One T cell receptor beta chain is described in this entry. This clone is a singleton in its sample. Its target antigen remains unknown. No base quality information exists; no much larger clone differs at one position. Each collaborating institution followed its own protocols to collect whole blood in K2EDTA tubes. Collaborator samples were shipped for TCRbeta analysis as frozen whole blood, isolated PBMCs, or DNA extracted from either sample type. The immunoSEQ Assay, a bias-controlled multiplex PCR, was used to amplify TCRbeta CDR3 regions from genomic DNA. In the paper's pipeline: The number of nucleated cells in each sample was estimated from the amplification of reference gene primers within the assay. Sequence reads were collapsed and filtered to measure the absolute abundance of every unique TCRbeta CDR3 rearrangement. For each sample, productive Simpson clonality was calculated as the square root of Simpson's diversity index across productive rearrangements. TCRdb stores this immuneACCESS table with in-frame sequences only. Part of the clones is absent; in the studies checked, under half of the shortfall reflects unresolved V genes, and no reason is known for the rest. The V and J calls and clone size come from that table; D and trimming were worked out from the DNA. For this sample the table gives 110,000 or so clones, of which less than 80% were detected only once. The top ten hold 2% to 3% of the sample.

This specimen belongs to a study of blood T cell repertoires in COVID-19 (dated by TCRdb to the early 2020s). Study-level background: Collaborator samples came from the United States, Italy and Spain and covered acute and convalescent phases of COVID-19. The material from the prospective study consisted of cDNA or gDNA derived from T cells, B-cell-depleted T cells, or PBMCs. Subjects who had been exposed to COVID-19, were actively infected with it, or had recovered from it provided the deeply sampled blood TCRbeta repertoires that made up the dataset. The repertoires were made available in a free public database intended to serve as a resource for research on the immune response to SARS-CoV-2. The samples were drawn from two sources: the first 160 participants of the ongoing ImmuneRACE study, and some 1,300 subjects contributed by 6 global collaborators. The sample metadata nearly always contained a de-identified subject ID, COVID-19 status, age in years and sex. Where HLA class I and class II types were available, the types were taken from metadata supplied by the sample provider, not from assay-based typing. On the study overall, not on this receptor specifically: How much clinical and demographic metadata was included differed by source and by participant, and the metadata was provided uncurated.

V gives up 0 bases and J gives up 4 bases, and the segment between their germline ends measures 10 bases. Inclusive of the bounding cysteine and phenylalanine, the CDR3 is 15 residues long. Only CDR3 DNA is held: 45 bases, read in frame from base 1. As encoded in the germline V gene, CDR1 is MGHRA while CDR2 is YSYEKL. The sample comprised peripheral blood. The chain couples TRBV4-1 to TRBJ2-1; matching of 5 bases hints at TRBD1 as the D gene. The TCR comes from a man aged 45-65 years with acute or convalescent COVID-19. The CDR3 region: CASSQEGAGYNEQFF. The nucleotide sequence reads TGCGCCAGCAGCCAAGAAGGGGCTGGTTACAATGAGCAGTTCTTC.